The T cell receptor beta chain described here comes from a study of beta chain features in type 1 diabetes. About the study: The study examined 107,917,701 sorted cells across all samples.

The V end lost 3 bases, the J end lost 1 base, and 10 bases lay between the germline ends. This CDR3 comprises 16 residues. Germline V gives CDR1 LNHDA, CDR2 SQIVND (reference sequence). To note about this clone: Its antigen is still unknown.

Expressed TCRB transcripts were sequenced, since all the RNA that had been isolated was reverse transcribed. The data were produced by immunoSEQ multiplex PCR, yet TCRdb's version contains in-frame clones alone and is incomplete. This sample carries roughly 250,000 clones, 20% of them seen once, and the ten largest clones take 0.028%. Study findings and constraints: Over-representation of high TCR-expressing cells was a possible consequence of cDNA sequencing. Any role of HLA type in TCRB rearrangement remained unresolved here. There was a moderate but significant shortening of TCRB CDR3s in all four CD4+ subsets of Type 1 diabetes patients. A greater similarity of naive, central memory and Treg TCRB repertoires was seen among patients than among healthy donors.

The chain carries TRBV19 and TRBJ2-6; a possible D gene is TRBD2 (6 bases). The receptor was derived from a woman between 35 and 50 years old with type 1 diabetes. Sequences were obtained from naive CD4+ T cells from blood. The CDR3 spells CASSMEGQSGANVLTF. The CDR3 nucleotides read TGTGCCAGTAGTATGGAGGGGCAATCTGGGGCCAACGTCCTGACTTTC.